The next 26 T cell receptor beta chains were all read from a single sample in a study of response to subunit inactivated influenza vaccine. TCRdb ran MiXCR on the RT-PCR reads and lists one entry per CDR3 protein. The sample yields about 620,000 distinct CDR3 sequences, about an eighth seen once. The material was PBMCs from blood, obtained on the day of vaccination. Receptor source: a man aged 45-65 years who received an inactivated influenza vaccine.

A few counts support this clonotype. V gene TRBV19 combines with J gene TRBJ2-1; 8 bases fit TRBD2. The germline CDR1 and CDR2 sequences are LNHDA and SQIVND (reference sequence). V dropped 10 bases and J dropped 1; count of bases not matched to a gene: 15. The CDR3 runs 17 residues. The CDR3 DNA sequence: TGTGCCACCAAACTCGGGGGTAGCGGGACTTCCTACAATGAGCAGTTCTTC. It codes for CATKLGGSGTSYNEQFF.

This chain connects TRBV20-1 to TRBJ2-1, with D maybe TRBD1 (7 bases). The CDR3 is 12 residues long. Trimming stripped 7 bases from V and 4 bases from J, with 11 bases between. The germline gives CDR1 DFQATT, CDR2 SNEGSKA (reference sequence). The CDR3 nucleotides read TGCAGTGTACAGGGGAGGTACAATGAGCAGTTCTTC. Amino acids: CSVQGRYNEQFF.

This sequence joins TRBV20-1 and TRBJ2-7, with TRBD1 identical over 11 bases. CDR1 and CDR2 from the germline V gene are DFQATT and SNEGSKA (reference sequence). The CDR3 contains 13 residues. Trimming cost V 6 bases and J 6 bases; bases outside gene matches: 7. The CDR3 here is CSAPGQGGFEQYF. In DNA, the CDR3 is TGCAGTGCCCCGGGACAGGGGGGTTTCGAGCAGTACTTC.

This clonotype has more than one count but fewer than ten. This chain links TRBV5-1 with TRBJ2-3; 8 bases are shared with TRBD1. The CDR3 has 16 amino acids. J gave up 3 bases and V 3 bases, and 9 bases lay outside the gene matches. Germline V gene sequence: CDR1 SGHRS, CDR2 YFSETQ. The CDR3: CASSSGQAMRTDTQYF. The CDR3 DNA sequence: TGCGCCAGCAGCTCGGGACAGGCAATGAGAACAGATACGCAGTATTTT.

This clonotype was detected ten times or more. The genes are TRBV7-9 and TRBJ2-3; D is ambiguous. Germline assignment: CDR1 SEHNR and CDR2 FQNEAQ (reference sequence). Trimming cost V 0 bases and J 2 bases, with 6 bases left between them. The length of the CDR3 is 14 residues. This chain's CDR3 is CASSLAYTTDTQYF. The CDR3 coding sequence is TGTGCCAGCAGCTTAGCGTACACCACAGATACGCAGTATTTT.

This clonotype was found a few times. The J gene is TRBJ2-3, the V gene TRBV20-1; 12 bases align to TRBD1. This CDR3 is 15 amino acids long. The germline V gene has CDR1 DFQATT and CDR2 SNEGSKA (reference sequence). Trimming at V came to 0 bases and at J to 6 bases, leaving 4 bases not matched to a gene. CDR3 bases: TGCAGTGCTAGAGACGGGACAGGGGGCGGTGATACGCAGTATTTT. Protein: CSARDGTGGGDTQYF.

To note about this clonotype: This could be a read error, since a much larger clone is one nucleotide away. Without the conserved terminal phenylalanine or tryptophan, this CDR3 likely stems from a read error. The CDR3 sequence: CASSRRGSEQFY. CDR3 nucleotides: TGTGCCAGCAGCCGAAGGGGGAGTGAGCAGTTCTAC. The chain uses TRBV6-5 and TRBJ2-1; maybe TRBD1 (6 bases). Trimming removed 6 bases at V and 9 bases at J, with 12 bases between. Germline V CDR1 and CDR2: MNHEY, SVGAGI. This CDR3 spans 12 amino acids.

This clonotype was found a few times. V usage is TRBV15 and J usage is TRBJ2-1; 11 bases are a match to TRBD1. Per the germline V gene, CDR1 is LNHNV and CDR2 is YYDKDF (reference sequence). This CDR3 contains 15 residues. J gave up 8 bases and V 4 bases, and 7 bases lay outside the gene matches. The CDR3 sequence is CATSTPGQGDYEQFF. The CDR3 DNA is TGTGCCACCAGCACTCCGGGACAGGGGGACTATGAGCAGTTCTTC.

This clonotype was seen a few times. This chain connects TRBV7-9 to TRBJ1-2; no reliable D call. The CDR3 length is 13 residues. The ends were cut back, 5 bases at V and 4 bases at J, with 11 bases in the middle. Germline-derived CDR1 and CDR2 are SEHNR and FQNEAQ (reference sequence). The CDR3 DNA is TGTGCCAGCAGCCCAGATGGGGTCTATGGCTACACCTTC. It specifies CASSPDGVYGYTF.

This clonotype has just a few counts. The rearrangement joins TRBV2 to TRBJ2-1, with 13 bases that match TRBD2. The germline gives CDR1 SNHLY, CDR2 FYNNEI. The CDR3 totals 15 residues. V lost 6 bases, J lost 6 bases, and 5 bases stayed unmatched. The CDR3 spells CASSSTSGGSNEQFF. The CDR3 DNA reads TGTGCCAGCAGCTCGACTAGCGGGGGGTCCAATGAGCAGTTCTTC.

This clonotype has a handful of counts. The rearrangement joins TRBV12-3 or TRBV12-4 to TRBJ2-7; TRBD1 matches 9 bases. Trimming at V came to 4 bases and at J to 12 bases, leaving 16 bases not matched to a gene. This CDR3 contains 15 residues. This chain's CDR3 is CASSSSDRGGTRRYF. The CDR3 DNA reads TGTGCCAGCAGTTCCTCGGACAGGGGCGGTACACGTCGGTACTTC.

This clonotype was seen more than once but under ten times. J is TRBJ1-6 and V is TRBV4-2; D uncertain. The CDR3 runs to 15 residues. V was shortened by 0 bases and J by 7 bases, with 10 bases between the two germline ends. CDR1 and CDR2 from the germline V gene are LGHNA and YNFKEQ. For the CDR3, the DNA is TGTGCCAGCAGCCAAGATGGACCGCGGAATTCACCCCTCCACTTT. Its translation is CASSQDGPRNSPLHF.

The gene calls are TRBV21-1 and TRBJ2-1; no DNA check was done on the table's D call, TRBD2. TRBV21-1 is described as a pseudogene. CDR3 size: 16 residues. CDR3 coding DNA: TGTGCCAGCAGCAAAGTACGAGCGGGGGGTGTTGGGGAGCAGTTCTTC. It specifies CASSKVRAGGVGEQFF.

The rearrangement uses TRBV7-9 and TRBJ2-5, with 8 bases lining up with TRBD1. The V and J ends lost 5 bases and 5 bases, in that order; junction bases with no gene match: 13. The CDR3 covers 16 residues. Germline-derived CDR1 and CDR2 are SEHNR and FQNEAQ (reference sequence). Here the CDR3 DNA reads TGTGCCAGCAGCCCTAGGGCGGGCAGGGGGCACGAGACCCAGTACTTC. Translating it yields CASSPRAGRGHETQYF.

The V and J genes are TRBV11-3 and TRBJ2-1; 9 bases map to TRBD1. The CDR3 covers 13 residues. Germline trimming cut 5 bases from V and 7 bases from J; bases unmatched to any gene: 3. The germline V gene encodes CDR1 SGHNT and CDR2 YENEEA. The CDR3 nucleotides read TGTGCCAGCAGCCACAGGGGGCAGAATGAGCAGTTCTTC. Its protein is CASSHRGQNEQFF.

The rearrangement joins TRBV6-2 or TRBV6-3 to TRBJ2-5, with TRBD2 matching 13 bases. The CDR3 sequence is 17 residues long. V gave up 5 bases and J gave up 5 bases; unmatched junction bases: 11. Germline V gene lookup returns CDR1 MNHEY and CDR2 SVGEGT. The CDR3 here is CASSKPPGLAGWETQYF. The DNA for the CDR3 is TGTGCCAGCAGTAAGCCTCCGGGACTAGCGGGATGGGAGACCCAGTACTTC.

The chain has TRBV20-1 and TRBJ2-1; maybe TRBD2 (6 bases). Trimming left V 3 bases short and J 7 bases short, with 31 bases between. CDR3 size: 19 residues. Germline CDR1 and CDR2: DFQATT and SNEGSKA (reference sequence). Written as DNA, the CDR3 is TGCAGTGCTAGGGTTTATAGGTACCGGGACTCTCATGGGGGGAATGAGCAGTTCTTC. This gives the protein CSARVYRYRDSHGGNEQFF.

A few counts support this clonotype. The chain couples TRBV12-3 or TRBV12-4 to TRBJ2-5, with D unresolved. The CDR3 contains 14 residues. V was shortened by 3 bases and J by 4 bases, with 12 bases between the two germline ends. The CDR3 spells CASSFSRLGETQYF. The CDR3 DNA follows: TGTGCCAGCAGTTTCTCCCGGCTTGGAGAGACCCAGTACTTC.

This clonotype was observed a few times. The chain couples TRBV4-2 to TRBJ2-7; unclear D gene. The CDR3 is made up of 12 amino acids. V was clipped by 3 bases and J by 3 bases, with 6 bases between them. Germline V gives CDR1 LGHNA, CDR2 YNFKEQ. The CDR3 spells CASSHDFYEQYF. As DNA, the CDR3 is TGTGCCAGCAGCCACGACTTCTACGAGCAGTACTTC.

V is TRBV12-3 or TRBV12-4 and J is TRBJ2-1; possibly TRBD2 for D (7 bases). With 1 base removed from V and 8 bases from J, the gap between germline ends came to 15 bases. The CDR3 loop spans 15 amino acids. In nucleotides, the CDR3 is TGTGCCAGCAGTTTAGGGGCGTGGGGGGGCGATGAGCAGTTCTTC. Translated, it gives CASSLGAWGGDEQFF.

The chain is built from TRBV6-5 and TRBJ2-5, with no clear D. Per germline, CDR1 MNHEY and CDR2 SVGAGI. The V and J ends lost 6 bases and 4 bases respectively, with 6 bases between them. The CDR3 is made up of 11 amino acids. The chain's CDR3 is CASRQRETQYF. The CDR3 nucleotides are TGTGCCAGCAGACAGAGAGAGACCCAGTACTTC.

This sequence joins TRBV7-8 and TRBJ2-7, with TRBD2 matching over 10 bases. Unmatched junction bases numbered 6, after V lost 1 base and J lost 6 bases. The V gene's germline CDR1 is SGHVS and CDR2 FQNEAQ. The CDR3 runs to 15 residues. The CDR3 region has the DNA TGTGCCAGCAGCTTAGGAGCTAGCGGGAGTCGCGAGCAGTACTTC. Residues: CASSLGASGSREQYF.

This clonotype has a count of ten or more. For the CDR3, the DNA is TGTGCCAGCAGTTCAGGGGGCGCGGGCCAAGAGACCCAGTACTTC. This encodes CASSSGGAGQETQYF. The chain employs TRBV28 and TRBJ2-5; 8 nucleotides agree with TRBD1. J gave up 1 base and V 4 bases, and 5 bases lay outside the gene matches. This CDR3 contains 15 residues. CDR1 and CDR2 (germline): MDHEN, SYDVKM.

This clonotype was counted between two and nine times. The rearrangement joins TRBV12-3 or TRBV12-4 to TRBJ2-7; TRBD2 agrees at 11 bases. Trimming cost V 5 bases and J 7 bases; bases outside gene matches: 13. The CDR3 contains 16 residues. In DNA form, the CDR3 reads TGTGCCAGCAGTAAGGGACTAGCGGATCTCTGGGGGGAGCAGTACTTC. Its translation is CASSKGLADLWGEQYF.

This clonotype came up many times. This sequence joins TRBV20-1 and TRBJ2-7; TRBD2 matches at 12 bases. CDR3 length: 15 residues. Germline-derived CDR1 and CDR2 are DFQATT and SNEGSKA (reference sequence). V dropped 2 bases and J dropped 1; count of bases not matched to a gene: 3. As DNA, the CDR3 is TGCAGTGCTAGAAGACTAGCGGGGGCTTCCTACGAGCAGTACTTC. It is translated as CSARRLAGASYEQYF.

V is TRBV2 and J is TRBJ2-5, with a tentative D call TRBD2 (5 bases). Between the trimmed V and J ends, which lost 2 bases and 9 bases, there was a span of 10 bases. CDR1 SNHLY and CDR2 FYNNEI come from the germline V gene. This CDR3 is built from 12 residues. In DNA, the CDR3 is TGTGCCAGCAGTGAAACCGTAGCGTCCCAGTACTTC. Protein sequence: CASSETVASQYF. The variable domain in full, with the rest retrieved from reference TRBV2 and TRBJ2-5, is EPEVTQTPSHQVTQMGQEVILRCVPISNHLYFYWYRQILGQKVEFLVSFYNNEISEKSEIFDDQFSVERPDGSNFTLKIRSTKLEDSAMYFCASSETVASQYFGPGTRLLVL.